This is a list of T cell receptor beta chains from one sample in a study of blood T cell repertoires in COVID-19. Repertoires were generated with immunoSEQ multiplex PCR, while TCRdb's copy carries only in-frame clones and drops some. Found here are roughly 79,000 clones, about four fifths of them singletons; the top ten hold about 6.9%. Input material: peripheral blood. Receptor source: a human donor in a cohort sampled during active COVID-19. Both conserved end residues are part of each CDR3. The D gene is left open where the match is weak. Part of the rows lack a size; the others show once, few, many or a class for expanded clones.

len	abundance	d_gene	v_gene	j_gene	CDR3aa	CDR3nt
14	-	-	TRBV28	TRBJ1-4	CASSLSLLREKLFF	TGTGCCAGCAGTTTATCTTTACTCCGCGAAAAACTGTTTTTT
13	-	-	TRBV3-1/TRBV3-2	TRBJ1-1	CASSQVDTTEAFF	TGTGCCAGCAGCCAAGTTGACACCACTGAAGCTTTCTTT
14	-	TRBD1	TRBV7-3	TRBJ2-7	CASSPGTGSHEQYF	TGTGCCAGCAGCCCCGGGACAGGGTCCCACGAGCAGTACTTC
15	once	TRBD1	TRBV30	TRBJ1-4	CAWSPGQGTNEKLFF	TGTGCCTGGAGTCCCGGACAGGGGACTAATGAAAAACTGTTTTTT
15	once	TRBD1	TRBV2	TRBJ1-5	CASKQGASSNQPQHF	TGTGCCAGCAAGCAGGGGGCGTCTAGCAATCAGCCCCAGCATTTT
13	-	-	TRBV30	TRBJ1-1	CAWEDRFGTEAFF	TGTGCCTGGGAGGACAGATTCGGGACTGAAGCTTTCTTT
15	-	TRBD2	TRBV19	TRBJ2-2	CASRLAGGFTGELFF	TGTGCCAGTAGACTAGCGGGGGGGTTCACCGGGGAGCTGTTTTTT
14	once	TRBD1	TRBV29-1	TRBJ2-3	CSVAGTGRTDTQYF	TGCAGCGTCGCCGGGACAGGGCGCACAGATACGCAGTATTTT
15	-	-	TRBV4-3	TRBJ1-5	CASSQDTGNGQPQHF	TGCGCCAGCAGCCAAGATACGGGAAATGGGCAGCCCCAGCATTTT
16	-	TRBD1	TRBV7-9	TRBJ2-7	CASSLAGQAFLYEQYF	TGTGCCAGCAGCTTAGCCGGACAGGCGTTTTTGTACGAGCAGTACTTC
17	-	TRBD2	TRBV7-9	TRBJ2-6	CASSLWAGGFGANVLTF	TGTGCCAGCAGCTTATGGGCGGGGGGCTTTGGGGCCAACGTCCTGACTTTC
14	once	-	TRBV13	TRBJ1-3	CASSRTGWGNTIYF	TGTGCCAGCAGCCGAACGGGGTGGGGAAACACCATATATTTT
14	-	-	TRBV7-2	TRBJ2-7	CASRPPWGSAEQYF	TGTGCCAGCAGACCCCCTTGGGGCAGCGCTGAGCAGTACTTC
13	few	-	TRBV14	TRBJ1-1	CASSQGGLTEAFF	TGTGCCAGCAGCCAAGGCGGCCTCACTGAAGCTTTCTTT
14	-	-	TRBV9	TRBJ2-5	CASSVTSGEETQYF	TGTGCCAGCAGCGTTACCTCAGGGGAAGAGACCCAGTACTTC
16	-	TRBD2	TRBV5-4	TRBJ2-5	CASSSELAGGGETQYF	TGTGCCAGCAGCTCCGAACTAGCGGGGGGAGGTGAGACCCAGTACTTC
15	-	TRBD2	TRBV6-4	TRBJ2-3	CASSPGGAGADTQYF	TGTGCCAGCAGCCCCGGGGGGGCCGGCGCAGATACGCAGTATTTT
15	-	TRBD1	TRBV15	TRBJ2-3	CATSSRQGVTDTQYF	TGTGCCACCAGCAGTCGACAGGGGGTGACAGATACGCAGTATTTT
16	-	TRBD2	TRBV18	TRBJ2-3	CASSPSGLTSTDTQYF	TGTGCCAGCTCACCATCGGGACTAACTAGCACAGATACGCAGTATTTT
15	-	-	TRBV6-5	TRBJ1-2	CASSDSAGKSYGYTF	TGTGCCAGCAGTGACTCTGCAGGCAAGTCATATGGCTACACCTTC
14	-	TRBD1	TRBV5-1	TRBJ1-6	CASSSGGLNSPLHF	TGCGCCAGCAGCTCAGGGGGGCTTAATTCACCCCTCCACTTT
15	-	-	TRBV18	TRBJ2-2	CASSPEGIGTGELFF	TGTGCCAGCTCACCCGAGGGAATTGGTACCGGGGAGCTGTTTTTT
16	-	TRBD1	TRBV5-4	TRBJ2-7	CASSLPPGQGSYEQYF	TGTGCCAGCAGCTTACCGCCCGGACAGGGCTCCTACGAGCAGTACTTC
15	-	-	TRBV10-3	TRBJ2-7	CAISESGGSSYEQYF	TGTGCCATCAGTGAGTCAGGAGGGAGCTCCTACGAGCAGTACTTC
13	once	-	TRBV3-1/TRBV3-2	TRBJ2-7	CASSQGSEVEQYF	TGTGCCAGCAGCCAAGGATCAGAGGTTGAGCAGTACTTC
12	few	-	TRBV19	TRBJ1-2	CASSIPGLGYTF	TGTGCCAGTAGTATTCCAGGGCTCGGCTACACCTTC
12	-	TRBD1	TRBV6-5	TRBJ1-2	CATNTGDYGYTF	TGTGCCACCAATACAGGGGACTATGGCTACACCTTC
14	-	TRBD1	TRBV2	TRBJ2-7	CASRTGQGVYEQYF	TGTGCCAGCAGGACGGGACAGGGAGTCTACGAGCAGTACTTC
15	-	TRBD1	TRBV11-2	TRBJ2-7	CASSLAGQGIYEQYF	TGTGCCAGCAGCTTAGCGGGACAGGGAATTTACGAGCAGTACTTC
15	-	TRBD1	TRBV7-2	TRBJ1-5	CASSLEDRGNQPQHF	TGTGCCAGCAGCTTAGAGGACAGGGGCAATCAGCCCCAGCATTTT
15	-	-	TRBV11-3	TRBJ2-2	CASSLGARAAGELFF	TGTGCCAGCAGCTTAGGGGCCAGGGCCGCCGGGGAGCTGTTTTTT
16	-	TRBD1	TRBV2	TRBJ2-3	CASRADRGIITDTQYF	TGTGCCAGCAGGGCCGACAGGGGGATTATAACAGATACGCAGTATTTT
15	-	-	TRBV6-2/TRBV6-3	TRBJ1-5	CASSNPRGGGQPQHF	TGTGCCAGCAGTAATCCTAGAGGAGGAGGTCAGCCCCAGCATTTT
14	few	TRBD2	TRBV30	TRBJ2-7	CAWRGLAGFYEQYF	TGTGCCTGGAGAGGACTAGCGGGGTTCTACGAGCAGTACTTC
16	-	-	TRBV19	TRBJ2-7	CASVGRGQTALDEQYF	TGTGCCAGTGTCGGGAGGGGACAGACTGCCTTAGACGAGCAGTACTTC
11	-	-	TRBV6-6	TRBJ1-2	CASTDFYGYTF	TGTGCCAGCACAGATTTTTATGGCTACACCTTC
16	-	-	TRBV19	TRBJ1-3	CASSKVYRSAGNTIYF	TGTGCCAGTAGTAAGGTCTACAGGTCTGCTGGAAACACCATATATTTT
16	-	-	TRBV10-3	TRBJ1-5	CAISESRSQSNQPQHF	TGTGCCATCAGTGAGTCGAGGAGTCAGAGCAATCAGCCCCAGCATTTT
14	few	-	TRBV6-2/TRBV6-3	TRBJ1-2	CASSGGTKPYGYTF	TGTGCCAGCAGTGGCGGGACTAAACCTTATGGCTACACCTTC
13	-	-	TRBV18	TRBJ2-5	CASSYWAEETQYF	TGTGCCAGCTCATATTGGGCTGAAGAGACCCAGTACTTC
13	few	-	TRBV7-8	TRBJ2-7	CASSTGVSYEQYF	TGTGCCAGCAGCACAGGCGTCTCCTACGAGCAGTACTTC
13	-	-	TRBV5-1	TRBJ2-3	CASSIGQPDTQYF	TGCGCCAGCAGCATCGGACAGCCGGATACGCAGTATTTT
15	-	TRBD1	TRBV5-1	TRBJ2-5	CASRPQGQEQETQYF	TGCGCCAGCAGACCCCAAGGACAGGAACAAGAGACCCAGTACTTC
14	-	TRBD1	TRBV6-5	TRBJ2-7	CASRPGQFFYEQYF	TGTGCCAGCAGACCGGGACAGTTCTTCTACGAGCAGTACTTC
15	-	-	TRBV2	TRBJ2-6	CASGGASSGANVLTF	TGTGCCAGCGGAGGGGCGAGCTCTGGGGCCAACGTCCTGACTTTC
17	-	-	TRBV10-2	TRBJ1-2	CASSESLGQGISYGYTF	TGCGCCAGCAGTGAGTCGTTGGGGCAGGGGATCTCCTATGGCTACACCTTC
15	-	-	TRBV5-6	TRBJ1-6	CASSGGVYYNSPLHF	TGTGCCAGCAGCGGTGGAGTTTATTACAATTCACCCCTCCACTTT
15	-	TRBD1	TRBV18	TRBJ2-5	CASSPDRGFGETQYF	TGTGCCAGCTCACCAGACAGGGGGTTTGGCGAGACCCAGTACTTC
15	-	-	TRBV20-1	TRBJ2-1	CSASSSEIAYNEQFF	TGCAGTGCTAGTTCAAGTGAGATAGCATACAATGAGCAGTTCTTC
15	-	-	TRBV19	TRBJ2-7	CASRLAGQSSYEQYF	TGTGCCAGTCGGTTAGCGGGACAGAGCTCCTACGAGCAGTACTTC
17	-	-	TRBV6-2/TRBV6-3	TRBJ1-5	CASSSPTVGISNQPQHF	TGTGCCAGCAGTTCCCCGACAGTGGGAATTAGCAATCAGCCCCAGCATTTT
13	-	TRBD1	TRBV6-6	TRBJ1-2	CASSTGDYYGYTF	TGTGCCAGCAGTACAGGGGATTACTATGGCTACACCTTC
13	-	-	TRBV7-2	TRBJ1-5	CASRAKGVQPQHF	TGTGCCAGCAGAGCGAAAGGAGTACAGCCCCAGCATTTT
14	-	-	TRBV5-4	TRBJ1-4	CASHSAGVGEKLFF	TGTGCCAGCCACTCGGCGGGGGTTGGGGAAAAACTGTTTTTT
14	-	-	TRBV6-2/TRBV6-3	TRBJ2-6	CASSRSSGANVLTF	TGTGCCAGCAGTCGGAGCTCTGGGGCCAACGTCCTGACTTTC
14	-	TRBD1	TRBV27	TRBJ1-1	CASGQGAVLVKAFF	TGTGCCAGCGGTCAGGGGGCCGTCCTTGTAAAAGCTTTCTTT
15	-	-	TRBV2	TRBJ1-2	CASSETVGSGYGYTF	TGTGCCAGCAGTGAAACCGTGGGTTCGGGCTATGGCTACACCTTC
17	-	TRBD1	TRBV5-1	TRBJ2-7	CASSLEGPTGGGYEQYF	TGCGCCAGCAGCTTGGAAGGGCCCACAGGGGGCGGTTACGAGCAGTACTTC